The 21 T cell receptor beta chains in this list originate from one sample, sequenced in a study of regulatory T cells in long-lasting Graves disease. Arm-PCR of CDR3 regions and iRepertoire HTBI primers were used to build TCR beta libraries. TCRdb reprocessed the multiplex PCR reads with MiXCR, giving one entry per CDR3 protein. The table has 200,000 to 250,000 distinct CDR3 sequences, roughly a fifth seen once. Indicated time point: newly diagnosed GD, antithyroid drugs for less than 3 months. RNA extracted from PBMCs served as the sequencing template. This same sample was also taken into another study, of T cells in Graves' hyperthyroidism and ophthalmopathy.

Here the sequenced sample was peripheral blood mononuclear cells (PBMCs), taken at new diagnosis, from a patient treated with antithyroid drugs. The receptors shown here come from a woman in her twenties or thirties with Graves disease.

This clonotype appeared many times. A much larger clone sits a single nucleotide away, making a read error possible. V is TRBV6-5 and J is TRBJ1-1; D not certain. The germline V gene encodes CDR1 MNHEY and CDR2 SVGAGI. The CDR3 consists of 13 residues. Between the trimmed V and J ends, which lost 2 bases and 1 base, there was a span of 5 bases. CDR3 nucleotide sequence: TGTGCCAGCAGTTACGGAAAGAACACTGAAGCTTTCTTT. Translating gives CASSYGKNTEAFF.

This clonotype was picked up many times. V is TRBV2 and J is TRBJ1-4; D perhaps matches TRBD1 (5 bases). With 6 bases removed from V and 0 bases from J, the gap between germline ends came to 11 bases. The CDR3 runs 15 residues. Germline V gene data show CDR1 as SNHLY and CDR2 as FYNNEI. CDR3 sequence reads: CASRGTGATNEKLFF. CDR3 in DNA: TGTGCCAGCAGGGGCACAGGAGCAACTAATGAAAAACTGTTTTTT.

This clonotype was detected only a few times. This sequence joins TRBV19 and TRBJ1-1, with TRBD1 matching over 10 bases. Losses at the gene ends were 4 bases for V and 6 bases for J; bases not matched to a gene: 8. Germline CDR1 reads LNHDA; CDR2 reads SQIVND (reference sequence). There are 15 residues in the CDR3. The CDR3 nucleotides are TGTGCCAGTAGTAAAGAGGACAGGGGGGGCGCTGAAGCTTTCTTT. This encodes CASSKEDRGGAEAFF.

At least ten counts were recorded for this clonotype. The rearrangement joins TRBV5-1 to TRBJ2-5, with unresolved D. Trimming took off 0 bases at V and 3 bases at J, with 6 bases between the two ends. The CDR3 is made up of 13 amino acids. Germline V gene data show CDR1 as SGHRS and CDR2 as YFSETQ. CDR3 sequence (DNA): TGCGCCAGCAGCTTGGTCTGGGAAGAGACCCAGTACTTC. It specifies CASSLVWEETQYF.

In this sample, this clonotype turned up a few times. The rearrangement uses TRBV29-1 and TRBJ2-7; D unclear. This CDR3 comprises 13 residues. In germline, CDR1 is SQVTM, CDR2 ANQGSEA. Deletions cut 3 bases from V and 2 bases from J, with 11 bases between. The CDR3: CSVDEAATYEQYF. The CDR3 region has the DNA TGCAGCGTTGATGAGGCAGCCACCTACGAGCAGTACTTC.

This clonotype appeared many times. This chain connects TRBV14 to TRBJ1-2; 7 bases match TRBD1. The CDR3 covers 13 residues. The germline V gene encodes CDR1 SGHDN and CDR2 FVKESK. V shed 3 bases and J 8 bases; nucleotides not matched to a gene: 6. The CDR3 loop is CASSHRTGVGYTF. The CDR3 DNA sequence: TGTGCCAGCAGCCACAGAACAGGGGTCGGCTACACCTTC.

J is TRBJ2-1 and V is TRBV27, with 11 positions matching TRBD2. This CDR3 is built from 15 residues. Germline values: CDR1 MNHEY, CDR2 SMNVEV (reference sequence). The junction had 7 bases not matched to a gene; V was cut back by 6 bases and J by 6 bases. The CDR3 reads CASRDRLAGGNEQFF. CDR3 DNA: TGTGCCAGCAGAGATCGGCTAGCGGGAGGCAATGAGCAGTTCTTC.

The sample holds many counts of this clonotype. V and J are TRBV2 and TRBJ1-4; TRBD1 aligns across 7 bases. With V trimmed by 8 bases and J by 3 bases, 6 bases remained unmatched. This CDR3 is 14 amino acids long. Germline lookup yields CDR1 SNHLY and CDR2 FYNNEI. Written as DNA, the CDR3 is TGTGCCAGCGGAAGGGGGCGCGCTAATGAAAAACTGTTTTTT. Its translation: CASGRGRANEKLFF.

This clonotype was picked up many times. V gene TRBV4-1 combines with J gene TRBJ2-1, with 16 bases aligning to TRBD2. The CDR3 is 18 amino acids. Looked up from germline, CDR1 is MGHRA and CDR2 is YSYEKL. The junction had 9 bases not matched to a gene; V was cut back by 2 bases and J by 8 bases. Written as DNA, the CDR3 is TGCGCCAGCAGCCAACCCGGGACTAGCGGGAGGGCCAACGATGAGCAGTTCTTC. It specifies CASSQPGTSGRANDEQFF.

V usage is TRBV28 and J usage is TRBJ1-6, with 7 bases lining up with TRBD1. V shed 7 bases, J shed 10 bases, and the junction held 7 bases outside the gene matches. This CDR3 region has 13 residues. The germline gives CDR1 MDHEN, CDR2 SYDVKM. The CDR3 nucleotides read TGTGCCAGCAATAACAGGGGAGGGTCACCCCTCCACTTT. Protein product: CASNNRGGSPLHF.

This clonotype was detected many times. V and J are TRBV3-1 and TRBJ1-5, with no clear D. CDR1 LGHDT and CDR2 YNNKEL come from the germline V gene (reference sequence). The V end was cut by 3 bases, the J end by 0 bases, with 12 bases between. CDR3 length equals 16 residues. The CDR3 region has the DNA TGTGCCAGCAGCCAGGGTCAGAGCTATAGCAATCAGCCCCAGCATTTT. It translates to CASSQGQSYSNQPQHF.

The CDR3 protein is CASSPFPLQINYGYTF. The DNA for the CDR3 is TGTGCCAGCAGTCCCTTCCCTCTACAGATTAACTATGGCTACACCTTC. The gene calls are TRBV27 and TRBJ1-2; no clear D gene. The V end lost 5 bases, the J end lost 1 base, and 17 bases lay between the germline ends. Germline CDR1 and CDR2: MNHEY and SMNVEV (reference sequence). CDR3 length: 16 residues.

Many counts were recorded for this clonotype. This sequence joins TRBV5-5 and TRBJ1-4; TRBD1 is a possible D gene (6 bases). Germline loops: CDR1 SGHKS, CDR2 YYEKEE (reference sequence). Trimming took 0 bases from V and 8 from J, leaving 17 bases between them. This CDR3 is 16 amino acids long. This CDR3 reads CASSLATGSYGEKLFF. The CDR3 DNA is TGTGCCAGCAGCTTGGCGACAGGCAGCTATGGGGAAAAACTGTTTTTT.

In this sample, this clonotype turned up many times. This chain uses TRBV15 with TRBJ2-5; 10 bases match TRBD1. Trimming at V came to 0 bases and at J to 11 bases, leaving 9 bases not matched to a gene. This CDR3 region has 15 residues. CDR1 and CDR2 (germline): LNHNV, YYDKDF (reference sequence). CDR3 region: CATSRDGTGVPVQYF. CDR3 nucleotides: TGTGCCACCAGCAGAGATGGGACAGGGGTCCCCGTGCAGTACTTC. The whole variable domain, remainder taken from reference TRBV15 and TRBJ2-5, is DAMVIQNPRYQVTQFGKPVTLSCSQTLNHNVMYWYQQKSSQAPKLLFHYYDKDFNNEADTPDNFQSRRPNTSFCFLDIRSPGLGDTAMYLCATSRDGTGVPVQYFGPGTRLLVL.

This clonotype was found many times. This chain links TRBV6-2 or TRBV6-3 with TRBJ1-3; 7 nucleotides match TRBD1. This CDR3 comprises 15 residues. Trimming removed 4 bases from V and 2 bases from J; junction bases left unmatched: 5. Germline V gene data show CDR1 as MNHEY and CDR2 as SVGEGT. The CDR3 loop is CASSSSGQPGNTIYF. CDR3 sequence (DNA): TGTGCCAGCAGTTCCTCGGGACAGCCTGGAAACACCATATATTTT.

This clonotype has at least ten counts. A much larger clone lies a single base off, so this may be a read error. The chain uses TRBV28 and TRBJ1-2; 8 bases match TRBD1. This CDR3 has 15 residues. The germline CDR1 and CDR2 sequences are MDHEN and SYDVKM. CDR3 coding DNA: TGTACCAGCAGCCGATCAGGGGGCGCGACCTATGGCTACACCTTC. It translates to CTSSRSGGATYGYTF.

In its sample, this clonotype was seen many times. The V call is TRBV28, the J call TRBJ1-2, with D possibly being TRBD1 (6 bases). Germline lookup yields CDR1 MDHEN and CDR2 SYDVKM. There are 12 residues in the CDR3. V was pared by 6 bases and J by 4 bases, with 9 bases between. Here the CDR3 reads CASRPGAYGYTF. The CDR3, as DNA: TGTGCCAGCAGGCCAGGGGCCTATGGCTACACCTTC.

This sequence joins TRBV19 and TRBJ2-1; D uncertain. The CDR3 covers 12 residues. The germline V and J ends were trimmed by 3 bases and 7 bases, with 7 bases remaining between them. Germline V gene data show CDR1 as LNHDA and CDR2 as SQIVND (reference sequence). CDR3 protein: CASSMVGNEQFF. In nucleotides, the CDR3 is TGTGCCAGTAGTATGGTCGGGAATGAGCAGTTCTTC.

This clonotype showed up many times. This chain connects TRBV28 to TRBJ1-2, with 11 bases fitting TRBD1. The ends lost 2 bases at V and 3 bases at J; junction bases unmatched: 11. The V gene's germline CDR1 is MDHEN and CDR2 SYDVKM. The CDR3 sequence is 18 residues long. CDR3 nucleotides: TGTGCCAGCAGTTTAGATATTTCGGGGACAGGGGGGTACTATGGCTACACCTTC. Translated, it gives CASSLDISGTGGYYGYTF.

The table lists this clonotype with many counts. This chain connects TRBV7-9 to TRBJ2-2; D gene ambiguous. The length of the CDR3 is 15 residues. The V end lost 2 bases, the J end lost 6 bases, and 13 bases lay between the germline ends. CDR1 and CDR2 (germline): SEHNR, FQNEAQ (reference sequence). The CDR3 DNA reads TGTGCCAGCAGCTTAAAAGGGAAAGAGGCCGGGGAGCTGTTTTTT. As protein: CASSLKGKEAGELFF.

This clonotype was counted at least ten times. This chain joins TRBV7-9 and TRBJ1-1; D possibly corresponds to TRBD1 (5 bases). Germline-derived CDR1 and CDR2 are SEHNR and FQNEAQ (reference sequence). The CDR3 is 14 residues long. The V gene lost 6 bases and the J gene lost 5 bases, with 16 bases spanning the gap. The CDR3 is CASRRIGADTEAFF. In DNA, the CDR3 is TGTGCCAGCAGGAGGATAGGGGCTGATACTGAAGCTTTCTTT.